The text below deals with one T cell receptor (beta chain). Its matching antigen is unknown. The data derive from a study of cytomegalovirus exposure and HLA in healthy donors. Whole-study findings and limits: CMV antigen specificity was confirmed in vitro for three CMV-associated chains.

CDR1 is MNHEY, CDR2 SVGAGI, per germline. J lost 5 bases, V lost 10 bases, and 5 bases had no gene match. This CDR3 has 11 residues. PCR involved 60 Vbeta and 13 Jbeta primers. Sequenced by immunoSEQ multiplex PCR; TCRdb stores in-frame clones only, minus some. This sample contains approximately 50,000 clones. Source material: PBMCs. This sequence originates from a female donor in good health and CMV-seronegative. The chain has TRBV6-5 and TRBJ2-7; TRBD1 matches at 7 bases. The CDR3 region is CATAQGDEQYF. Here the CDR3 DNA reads TGTGCCACCGCTCAGGGGGACGAGCAGTACTTC.